This record looks at one T cell receptor beta chain sequence and its context. As yet, its antigen is unknown. This sample is part of a study of T cells in Graves' hyperthyroidism and ophthalmopathy. Whole-study context: Any treatment followed the collection of peripheral blood at initial diagnosis.

Study observations and caveats: Blood shared most expanded thyroid clonotypes above 0.001.

Deletions cut 3 bases from V and 4 bases from J, with 16 bases between. The germline V gene encodes CDR1 SGHTS and CDR2 YDEGEE. The CDR3 has 15 amino acids. Amplified regions were TCR beta CDR3 sequences from RNA transcripts. Researchers ran a first-round RT-PCR on the TCR CDR3 using the HTBI primer set. MiXCR was run by TCRdb on the multiplex PCR reads, yielding one entry per CDR3 protein. The profile shows hundreds of thousands of distinct CDR3 sequences, about 14% of them singletons. The sequence derives from a woman aged 45-65 years with Graves' ophthalmopathy. The specimen was blood. The chain couples TRBV5-8 to TRBJ2-5; D may be TRBD2 (6 bases). CDR3 sequence: CASSSPGRFRETQYF. The CDR3, as DNA: TGTGCCAGCAGCTCGCCAGGGAGGTTCCGAGAGACCCAGTACTTC.